This entry is about one TCR beta chain. The target of this receptor is not known. No much larger clonotype is one base removed from it; base qualities were not supplied. The CDR3 regions of human TCRbeta chains were analyzed by immunosequencing. The published analysis was carried out like this. Repertoire TCRs were checked for matches against a reference library of SARS-CoV-2-specific TCRs that had been generated using the MIRA antigen-specificity platform. Breadth was defined as the fraction of unique TCRs that were SARS-CoV-2-associated, and depth was defined as the fraction of total T cells that were SARS-CoV-2-associated. Using the MIRA data, every spike-specific TCR was mapped to the spike region that the TCR reacted to and assigned to either a CD4 or a CD8 class. Log10-transformed breadth and depth values were compared by one-way ANOVA with Sidak's multiple comparisons tests. TCRdb limited this immuneACCESS table to in-frame rearrangements with V and J called. A share of clones is missing; checked studies link under half to unresolved V genes, and the rest is unexplained. V, J and clone size were drawn from that table, and D and trimming were deduced from the DNA. The sample data list about 100,000 clones, and about 87% of these were observed just once. Jointly, the top ten make up 1.8% of the sample.

This entry comes from a study of T cell responses to AZD1222 COVID-19 vaccine (dated by TCRdb to about 2021). About the investigation overall: AZD1222 recipients with second doses at about 4 weeks or about 12 weeks were pooled, because spike-specific TCR depth and breadth did not differ between schedules. TCR sequencing was performed for fewer than 250 trial participants, of whom 200 to 210 were given two doses of AZD1222 and some 25 were given two doses of MenACWY control vaccine. Enrollment into the trials was organized by age into subgroups of 18-55, 56-69 and 70-plus years, and those subgroups contained roughly 140, 27 and 60 TCR-sequenced participants, respectively.

What the authors observed across the whole study: No day 14 peak-response samples were available, so repertoires were characterized only after the peak T cell response. The vaccine-associated CD4 TCRs covered the entire spike protein, and the dominant responses fell in regions 160-218 and 743-854. After two AZD1222 doses, spike-specific TCR breadth and depth were significantly higher than at day 0 and than in MenACWY recipients. Participants were mostly white British, with more females than males. The authors suggested clonal diversity may have been underestimated. In the small 56-69-year group, the increase in depth fell short of significance, most likely because of low power. Conclusions about previously exposed vaccinees were limited because only five to seven AZD1222 recipients were SARS-CoV-2 seropositive at baseline. Reportedly, close to half of the unique spike-specific TCRs recognized epitopes lying outside the regions that are mutated in the B.1.351 and B.1.1.7 variants.

The sample's time point label, decoded: baseline before first vaccination. Vaccinee samples were obtained from the UK trials COV001 and COV002, which included a single-blind randomized controlled phase 2/3 trial of AZD1222 (ChAdOx1 nCoV-19) in healthy adults. For TCRbeta chain sequencing, PBMC samples from trial participants were taken at day 0 and at day 28 after the second dose. A distance of 16 bases separates the germline ends of V and J, which lose 6 bases and 5 bases respectively. From a lookup of the germline V gene, CDR1 and CDR2 are MDHEN and SYDVKM. From cysteine to phenylalanine, the CDR3 is 14 amino acids long. CDR3 DNA only is kept here, 42 bases in frame from base 1.

The sequence is built from TRBV28 and TRBJ1-1; TRBD1 is possibly the D segment (5 matching bases). This specimen was peripheral blood, taken on day 0 of AZD1222 vaccination. This clonotype originated in an adult in good health. The bases are TGTGCCAGCAGGCCCGCGTTAGGGGTAACTGAAGCTTTCTTT. It encodes CASRPALGVTEAFF.